This TCR beta chain was recorded in a study of T cells after yellow fever vaccination. Findings of the study overall: Only a small proportion of the clonotypes turned up in both the CD4 and the CD8 compartments, likely arising from convergent recombination.

From germline, CDR1 is MNHEY and CDR2 SVGEGT. Between the trimmed V and J ends, which lost 7 bases and 4 bases, there was a span of 8 bases. This CDR3 is built from 11 residues. TCRdb reprocessed the 5' RACE reads with MiXCR, giving one entry per CDR3 protein. Here the sample spans under 250,000 distinct CDR3 sequences, 6.9% being singletons. This clonotype appeared many times. What it binds is not known. This sequence was found in a man under 40 who received the YFV17D yellow fever vaccine. This chain joins TRBV6-2 or TRBV6-3 and TRBJ2-7; D may be TRBD1 (6 bases). Sequenced here: CD4+ T cells sorted from PBMCs, sampled 15 days after the yellow fever booster vaccination. The CDR3 loop is CASMRGYEQYF. Here the CDR3 DNA reads TGTGCCAGCATGAGGGGGTACGAGCAGTACTTC.